This T cell receptor beta chain was obtained from a study of CD8 T cells in Susac syndrome. Between the trimmed V and J ends, which lost 7 bases and 4 bases, there was a span of 13 bases. Per germline, CDR1 MNHEY and CDR2 SVGAGI. The CDR3 consists of 13 residues. With random hexamers, reverse transcription was performed on about 0.5 to 1 ug of RNA. TCRdb analysed the immunoSEQ multiplex PCR reads with MiXCR anew, one entry per CDR3 protein. Among 200,000 or so distinct CDR3 sequences listed, around 95% were seen once. TEMRA cells were enriched by FACS, while CD8+ and CD4+ T cells were obtained through a negative isolation that was performed magnetically.

The sequenced sample was CD4+ T cells from PBMCs. This clonotype originated in a human donor with Susac syndrome. The chain uses TRBV6-5 and TRBJ2-5, with a weak D call TRBD2 (5 bases). The CDR3 DNA sequence: TGTGCCAGCACCGGGGTTCTTGGAGAGACCCAGTACTTC. This translates into CASTGVLGETQYF.